The 8 T cell receptor beta chains given below trace back to one sample, sequenced in a study of CD8+CD57+ T cells in acquired aplastic anemia. TCR beta VDJ and CDR3 profiling used genomic DNA as template. Each CDR3 protein is one row after TCRdb ran MiXCR on the reads. The table has 150,000 to 200,000 distinct CDR3 sequences, under 70% seen once; the top ten hold around 42%. Sequencing was carried out using sorted CD4+, CD8+, or CD8+CD57+ T cells (not recorded which) from PBMCs. The receptors derive from a human donor with severe aplastic anemia or a healthy control (not recorded which).

The CDR3 loop is CSASGLAGGHGTDTQYF. In DNA form, the CDR3 reads TGCAGTGCTAGCGGGCTAGCGGGAGGCCATGGTACAGATACGCAGTATTTT. This chain uses TRBV20-1 with TRBJ2-3; 11 nucleotides align to TRBD2. This CDR3 is 17 amino acids long. Germline V gives CDR1 DFQATT, CDR2 SNEGSKA (reference sequence). After removal of 3 bases from V and 3 bases from J, the junction contained 11 bases not matched to a gene.

The count of this clonotype is one. The junction shows a germline mismatch at one end, possibly a read error. This chain joins TRBV15 and TRBJ1-1; the D is unclear. Per the germline V gene, CDR1 is LNHNV and CDR2 is YYDKDF (reference sequence). The CDR3 totals 13 residues. In DNA, the CDR3 is TGTACCACCAGCAGAGATCTGGTAGCTGAAGCTTTCTTT. It encodes CTTSRDLVAEAFF.

The V and J genes are TRBV10-3 and TRBJ2-7, with D perhaps matching TRBD1 (7 bases). V was trimmed by 6 bases and J by 7 bases, leaving 13 bases between them. The CDR3 contains 12 residues. Per the germline V gene, CDR1 is ENHRY and CDR2 is SYGVKD. Written as DNA, the CDR3 is TGTGCCATCAGGGAGGGGGCGCGGGAGCAGTACTTC. This gives the protein CAIREGAREQYF.

The genes are TRBV28 and TRBJ2-7; the match to TRBD2 covers 13 bases. CDR1 and CDR2 from the germline V gene are MDHEN and SYDVKM. J lost 1 base, V lost 5 bases, and 11 bases had no gene match. This CDR3 is 18 amino acids long. The CDR3 DNA follows: TGTGCCAGCAGTGTCAGGGCACTAGCGGGGGGGGGATCCTACGAGCAGTACGTC. It translates to CASSVRALAGGGSYEQYV.

This clonotype was recorded a few times. This chain connects TRBV20-1 to TRBJ2-1, with TRBD2 identical over 7 bases. The V gene end was trimmed by 5 bases and the J gene end by 6 bases; junction bases not matched to a gene: 7. Germline CDR1 is DFQATT and CDR2 is SNEGSKA (reference sequence). This CDR3 is 13 amino acids long. CDR3 residues: CSAQAGNANEQFF. CDR3 sequence (DNA): TGCAGTGCTCAAGCGGGAAATGCCAATGAGCAGTTCTTC.

This clonotype was seen ten or more times. The rearrangement links TRBV6-6 to TRBJ1-5; perhaps TRBD1 as D (5 bases). V lost 2 bases and J 5 bases, leaving 19 bases between the germline ends. CDR3 length: 17 amino acids. Germline assignment: CDR1 MNHNY and CDR2 SVGAGI (reference sequence). The CDR3 DNA is TGTGCCAGCAGTTACCCCGACGGGGGGTTGGAGGATCAGCCCCAGCATTTT. This sequence encodes CASSYPDGGLEDQPQHF.

In its sample, this clonotype was seen a few times. The chain links TRBV7-8 to TRBJ2-7; unclear D gene. CDR3 length: 15 amino acids. Germline V gene data show CDR1 as SGHVS and CDR2 as FQNEAQ. V lost 0 bases and J 0 bases, leaving 9 bases between the germline ends. The CDR3 DNA reads as TGTGCCAGCAGCTTAGCGCCCACGAGCTCCTACGAGCAGTACTTC. Translation gives CASSLAPTSSYEQYF.

This chain links TRBV2 with TRBJ2-7; D is possibly TRBD2 (6 bases). Germline-derived CDR1 and CDR2 are SNHLY and FYNNEI. The CDR3 consists of 14 residues. With 5 bases removed from V and 6 bases from J, the gap between germline ends came to 17 bases. CDR3 nucleotide sequence: TGTGCCAGCAGTACACTAGCTTGGGGTAGCGAGCAGTACTTC. This encodes CASSTLAWGSEQYF.